These T cell receptor beta chains were read from a single sample in a study of CD8 T cells in ankylosing spondylitis. TCRdb called the 5' RACE reads again in MiXCR, with one record for every CDR3 protein. The sample lists about 160,000 distinct CDR3 sequences; about 18% were seen once. The sample comprised blood, either unsorted or a sorted T cell fraction (not recorded which). The receptor source for this set is a male donor with ankylosing spondylitis or in good health (not recorded which). The CDR3 runs from the conserved cysteine through the conserved F or W. The D gene is left open where the match is weak. Not all rows give a size; the values are once, few, many and, for expanded clones, a class.

D,size,V,J,CDR3,DNA
.,.,TRBV5-1,TRBJ2-5,CASSLAYRQPGETQYF,TGCGCCAGCAGCTTGGCCTATAGACAGCCGGGGGAGACCCAGTACTTC
TRBD1,.,TRBV7-9,TRBJ1-6,CASSSTGESPLHF,TGTGCCAGCAGCTCTACAGGGGAATCACCCCTCCACTTT
.,.,TRBV7-2,TRBJ2-7,CASSLATASKQYF,TGTGCCAGCAGCTTAGCGACAGCATCGAAGCAGTACTTC
.,.,TRBV20-1,TRBJ2-4,CCARDNRLVVAKNIQYF,TGCTGTGCTAGAGATAACCGGCTAGTGGTAGCCAAAAACATTCAGTACTTC
.,many,TRBV9,TRBJ2-2,CASSVGVGTGELFF,TGTGCCAGCAGCGTAGGCGTGGGCACCGGGGAGCTGTTTTTT
TRBD2,many,TRBV24-1,TRBJ2-1,CATSDWGTSGRGNEQFF,TGTGCCACCAGTGATTGGGGGACTAGCGGGAGGGGGAATGAGCAGTTCTTC
TRBD1,.,TRBV4-1,TRBJ2-6,CASSQRYLGTGFSGANVLTF,TGCGCCAGCAGCCAGCGGTATTTAGGGACAGGCTTCTCTGGGGCCAACGTCCTGACTTTC
TRBD1,.,TRBV28,TRBJ2-5,CASSLGQGSQETQYF,TGTGCCAGCAGTTTAGGACAGGGGTCTCAAGAGACCCAGTACTTC
.,many,TRBV29-1,TRBJ2-5,CSVGSVQETQYF,TGCAGCGTTGGGAGCGTCCAAGAGACCCAGTACTTC
TRBD2,.,TRBV20-1,TRBJ2-3,CSARKLAGGPVGTDTQYF,TGCAGTGCTAGAAAACTAGCGGGAGGGCCGGTCGGTACAGATACGCAGTATTTT
TRBD1,.,TRBV20-1,TRBJ2-2,CSAPDPARGGANTGELFF,TGCAGTGCTCCTGATCCCGCCAGAGGGGGCGCGAACACCGGGGAGCTGTTTTTT
TRBD2,many,TRBV5-1,TRBJ2-1,CASSQTSGGTPPQFF,TGCGCCAGCAGCCAGACTAGCGGGGGAACACCCCCCCAGTTCTTC
.,many,TRBV6-4,TRBJ2-1,CASSDSWKGTNEQFF,TGTGCCAGCAGTGACTCGTGGAAAGGGACGAATGAGCAGTTCTTC
.,few,TRBV5-1,TRBJ2-1,CASSLAGASYNEQFF,TGCGCCAGCAGCTTGGCGGGGGCCTCCTACAATGAGCAGTTCTTC
TRBD2,.,TRBV2,TRBJ2-7,CASSDRPSGSSSEQYF,TGTGCCAGCAGTGATCGGCCTAGCGGGAGTTCTAGCGAGCAGTACTTC
.,many,TRBV29-1,TRBJ2-3,CSLRKQGWRKYF,TGCAGCCTACGCAAACAGGGTTGGAGGAAGTATTTT
.,few,TRBV28,TRBJ2-1,CASSIAISYNEQFF,TGTGCCAGCAGTATCGCAATCTCCTACAATGAGCAGTTCTTC
.,.,TRBV19,TRBJ1-1,CASSITGDAFF,TGTGCCAGTAGTATAACGGGGGATGCTTTCTTT
.,many,TRBV29-1,TRBJ2-7,CSVELRYEQYF,TGCAGCGTTGAATTACGCTACGAGCAGTACTTC